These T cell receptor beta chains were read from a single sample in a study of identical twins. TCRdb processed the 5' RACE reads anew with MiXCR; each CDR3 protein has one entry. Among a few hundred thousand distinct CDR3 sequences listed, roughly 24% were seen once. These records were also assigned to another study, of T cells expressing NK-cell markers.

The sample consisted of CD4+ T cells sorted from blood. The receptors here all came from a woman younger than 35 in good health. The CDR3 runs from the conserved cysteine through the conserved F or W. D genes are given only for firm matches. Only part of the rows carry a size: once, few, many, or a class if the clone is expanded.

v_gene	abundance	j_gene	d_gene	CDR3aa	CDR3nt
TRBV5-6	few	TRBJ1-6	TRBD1	CASSETGADSPLHF	TGTGCCAGCAGCGAAACAGGGGCGGATTCACCCCTCCACTTT
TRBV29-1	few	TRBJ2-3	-	CSEIGAGTDTQYF	TGCAGCGAGATAGGGGCCGGCACAGATACGCAGTATTTT
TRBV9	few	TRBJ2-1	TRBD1	CASSPGQGINEQFF	TGTGCCAGCTCTCCGGGACAGGGGATCAATGAGCAGTTCTTC
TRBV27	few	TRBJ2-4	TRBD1	CASSLTGTVSVKNIQYF	TGTGCCAGCAGTTTGACCGGGACAGTCAGTGTCAAAAACATTCAGTACTTC
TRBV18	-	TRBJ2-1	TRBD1	CASSPNYGTGGSNEQFF	TGTGCCAGCTCACCAAACTACGGGACAGGGGGCTCGAATGAGCAGTTCTTC
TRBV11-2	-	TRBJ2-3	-	CASSRTTGFIDTQYF	TGTGCCAGCAGCCGTACAACCGGGTTCATAGATACGCAGTATTTT
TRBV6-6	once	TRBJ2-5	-	CASSSQGWETQYF	TGTGCCAGCAGTTCCCAGGGGTGGGAGACCCAGTACTTC
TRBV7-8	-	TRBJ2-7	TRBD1	CASSPRDRGTAEQYF	TGTGCCAGCAGCCCTCGGGACAGGGGGACGGCCGAGCAGTACTTC
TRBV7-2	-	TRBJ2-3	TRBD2	CASSLQGLVLTDTQYF	TGTGCCAGCAGCTTACAGGGACTAGTTCTCACAGATACGCAGTATTTT
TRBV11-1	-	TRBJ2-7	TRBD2	CASSFGLAGHEQYF	TGTGCCAGCAGCTTCGGACTAGCCGGCCACGAGCAGTACTTC
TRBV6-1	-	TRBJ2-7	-	CASSSNVFSYEQYF	TGTGCCAGCAGTAGTAATGTCTTCTCCTACGAGCAGTACTTC
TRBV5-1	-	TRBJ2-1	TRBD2	CASSLVAGVGNEQFF	TGCGCCAGCAGCTTGGTTGCGGGAGTGGGAAATGAGCAGTTCTTC
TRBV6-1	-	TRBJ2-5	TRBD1	CASKDRGRKTQYF	TGTGCCAGCAAAGACAGGGGTAGGAAGACCCAGTACTTC
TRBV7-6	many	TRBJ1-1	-	CASSSGFEAFF	TGTGCCAGCAGCTCCGGGTTCGAAGCTTTCTTT
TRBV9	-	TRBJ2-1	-	CASSVVGSGYGNEQFF	TGTGCCAGCAGCGTAGTGGGAAGCGGGTATGGCAATGAGCAGTTCTTC
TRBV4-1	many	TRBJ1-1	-	CASSQVVGVTEAFF	TGCGCCAGCAGCCAAGTCGTGGGGGTCACTGAAGCTTTCTTT
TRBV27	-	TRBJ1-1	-	CASSRTWGSTPLTEAFF	TGTGCCAGCAGTCGAACCTGGGGATCTACCCCCCTCACTGAAGCTTTCTTT
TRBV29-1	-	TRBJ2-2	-	CSVGRGLGSGELFF	TGCAGCGTTGGCCGGGGGTTGGGGTCCGGGGAGCTGTTTTTT
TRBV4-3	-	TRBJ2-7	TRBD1	CASSQDQRRQGAYEQYF	TGCGCCAGCAGCCAAGATCAACGACGACAGGGGGCCTACGAGCAGTACTTC
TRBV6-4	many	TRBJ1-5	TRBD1	CARRGTGGNSNQPQHF	TGTGCCAGAAGGGGGACAGGAGGCAATAGCAATCAGCCCCAGCATTTT
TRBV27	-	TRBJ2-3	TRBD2	CASSYRGGIADTQYF	TGTGCCAGCAGTTATCGGGGGGGAATCGCAGATACGCAGTATTTT
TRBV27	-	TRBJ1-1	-	CASSSYGSNTEAFF	TGTGCCAGCAGTTCCTACGGCTCGAACACTGAAGCTTTCTTT
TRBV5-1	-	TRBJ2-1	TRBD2	CASSLVSGGAGEQFF	TGCGCCAGCAGCTTGGTGAGCGGGGGGGCCGGTGAGCAGTTCTTC
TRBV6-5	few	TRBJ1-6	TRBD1	CASSWDRGGSPLHF	TGTGCCAGCAGTTGGGACAGGGGAGGTTCACCCCTCCACTTT
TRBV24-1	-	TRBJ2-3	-	CATGGPTDTQYF	TGTGCCACCGGGGGACCCACAGATACGCAGTATTTT
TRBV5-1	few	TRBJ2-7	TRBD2	CASSLAPSGGRSYEQYF	TGCGCCAGCAGCTTGGCCCCTAGCGGGGGGCGCTCCTACGAGCAGTACTTC
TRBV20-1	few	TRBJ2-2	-	CSAPWGAGELFF	TGCAGTGCCCCTTGGGGGGCCGGGGAGCTGTTTTTT
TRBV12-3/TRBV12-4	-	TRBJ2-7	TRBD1	CASSDRDSYEQYF	TGTGCCAGCAGCGACAGGGACTCCTACGAGCAGTACTTC
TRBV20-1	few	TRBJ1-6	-	CSANRIDTSSYNSPLHF	TGCAGTGCTAACCGAATAGACACTAGCTCCTATAATTCACCCCTCCACTTT
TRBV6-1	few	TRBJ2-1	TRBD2	CASLSGRARENEQFF	TGTGCCAGCCTTAGCGGGAGGGCCCGAGAGAATGAGCAGTTCTTC
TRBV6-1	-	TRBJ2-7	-	CASRDSRSSYEQYF	TGTGCCAGCAGGGACAGCCGAAGCTCCTACGAGCAGTACTTC
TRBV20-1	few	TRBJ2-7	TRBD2	CSATGTSGSLYEQYF	TGCAGTGCTACCGGGACTAGCGGGAGTTTATACGAGCAGTACTTC
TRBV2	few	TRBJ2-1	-	CASSQGGQYNEQFF	TGTGCCAGCAGCCAGGGAGGCCAGTACAATGAGCAGTTCTTC
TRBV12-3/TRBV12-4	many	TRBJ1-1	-	CASSLGGQLRTEAFF	TGTGCCAGCAGTTTAGGTGGACAGCTTCGGACTGAAGCTTTCTTT
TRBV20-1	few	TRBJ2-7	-	CSARLGSSYEQYF	TGCAGTGCTAGACTTGGGTCCTCCTACGAGCAGTACTTC
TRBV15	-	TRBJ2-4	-	CATSREGARNIQYF	TGTGCCACCAGCAGAGAAGGTGCACGAAACATTCAGTACTTC
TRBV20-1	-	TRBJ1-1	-	CSARDPSFLNTEAFF	TGCAGTGCTAGAGATCCCAGTTTTCTGAACACTGAAGCTTTCTTT
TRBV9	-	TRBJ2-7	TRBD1	CASSQGAGDASEQYF	TGTGCCAGCAGCCAGGGGGCCGGAGATGCCTCCGAGCAGTACTTC
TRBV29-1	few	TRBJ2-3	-	CSVVLKQYF	TGCAGCGTTGTCCTAAAACAGTATTTT
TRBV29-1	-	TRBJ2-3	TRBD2	CSVNAGGTDTQYF	TGCAGCGTTAATGCGGGAGGAACAGATACGCAGTATTTT
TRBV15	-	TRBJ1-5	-	CATSPGNQPRHF	TGTGCCACCAGCCCGGGGAATCAGCCCCGGCATTTT
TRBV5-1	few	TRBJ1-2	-	CASSDRRGVDGYTF	TGCGCCAGCAGCGATCGTAGGGGAGTTGATGGCTACACCTTC
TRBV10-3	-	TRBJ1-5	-	CAISDGFKQPQHF	TGTGCCATCAGTGACGGCTTTAAACAGCCCCAGCATTTT
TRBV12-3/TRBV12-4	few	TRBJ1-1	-	CASSFGRLKAFF	TGTGCCAGCAGTTTCGGAAGGCTCAAGGCTTTCTTT
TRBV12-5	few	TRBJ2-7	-	CASGFAQYEQYF	TGTGCTAGTGGTTTCGCGCAGTACGAGCAGTACTTC
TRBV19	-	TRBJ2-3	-	CASRDDSFDTQYF	TGTGCCAGTAGGGACGACTCCTTTGATACGCAGTATTTT
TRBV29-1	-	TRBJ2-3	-	CSVELGGLAYTDTQYF	TGCAGCGTTGAGTTGGGGGGCCTCGCATACACAGATACGCAGTATTTT
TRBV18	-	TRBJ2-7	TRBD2	CASSPSGTISYEQYF	TGTGCCAGCTCGCCGAGTGGGACTATTAGCTACGAGCAGTACTTC
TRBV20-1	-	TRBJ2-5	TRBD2	CSAKASGRADETQYF	TGCAGTGCTAAGGCTAGCGGGAGGGCCGATGAGACCCAGTACTTC
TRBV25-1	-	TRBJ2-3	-	CASSAPLGANTDTQYF	TGTGCCAGCAGTGCCCCTTTGGGGGCCAACACAGATACGCAGTATTTT
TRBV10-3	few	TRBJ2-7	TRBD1	CAAGQGLYEQYF	TGTGCCGCCGGACAGGGACTCTACGAGCAGTACTTC
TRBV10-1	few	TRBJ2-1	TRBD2	CASSPRTGRVDDEQFF	TGCGCCAGCAGCCCAAGGACCGGGAGGGTAGACGATGAGCAGTTCTTC
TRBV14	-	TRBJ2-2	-	CASSRVLTTGELFF	TGTGCCAGCAGCCGAGTCTTAACCACCGGGGAGCTGTTTTTT
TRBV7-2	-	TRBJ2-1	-	CASSTVPGSSYNEQFF	TGTGCCAGCAGCACCGTTCCGGGATCCTCCTACAATGAGCAGTTCTTC